The rows below give T cell receptor beta chains drawn from one sample of a study of vaccination effects on CD4 cells after COVID-19. For these receptors, no antigen is known. Profiled with immunoSEQ multiplex PCR; TCRdb holds only in-frame clones, not every one. Found here are about 70,000 clones, 65% to 85% of them singletons; the top ten hold about 5%. The sample consisted of CD4+ T cells from PBMCs cultured with HIV peptides, taken before COVID-19 vaccination. Receptors originate from a human donor who had a prior SARS-CoV-2 infection. Each CDR3 is given with its conserved first and last residue. The D gene is left open where the match is weak. Size values are once, few and many counts, or a class for expanded clones, and some rows have none.

.	.	TRBV30	TRBJ2-1	CAWRPTQGLLSYNEQFF	TGTGCCTGGAGACCTACCCAAGGGCTACTATCCTACAATGAGCAGTTCTTC
TRBD2	.	TRBV18	TRBJ2-7	CASSPRTSEHEQYF	TGTGCCAGCTCACCACGGACTAGCGAACACGAGCAGTACTTC
.	.	TRBV4-2	TRBJ2-3	CASSQISGGGHITDTQYF	TGTGCCAGCAGCCAAATCTCAGGGGGGGGGCATATCACAGATACGCAGTATTTT
.	.	TRBV7-9	TRBJ1-6	CASSPGVSVSYNSPLHF	TGTGCCAGCAGCCCGGGGGTTTCCGTCTCCTATAATTCACCCCTCCACTTT
.	.	TRBV5-6	TRBJ2-3	CASSLNVFKSTDTQYF	TGTGCCAGCAGCTTGAATGTGTTCAAAAGCACAGATACGCAGTATTTT
.	once	TRBV11-2	TRBJ2-5	CASSLLTTLQETQYF	TGTGCCAGCAGCTTATTAACGACTCTTCAAGAGACCCAGTACTTC
.	.	TRBV11-3	TRBJ2-1	CASSPPGVAYNEQFF	TGTGCCAGCAGCCCACCCGGGGTTGCCTACAATGAGCAGTTCTTC
TRBD1	.	TRBV5-1	TRBJ1-2	CASSADRGRSAMGYGYTF	TGCGCCAGCAGCGCGGACAGGGGGCGGTCGGCTATGGGATATGGCTACACCTTC
TRBD2	.	TRBV6-5	TRBJ2-5	CASRMGLAAETQYF	TGTGCCAGCAGAATGGGACTAGCGGCGGAGACCCAGTACTTC
TRBD2	once	TRBV5-1	TRBJ2-1	CASSSSGRSLGDEQFF	TGCGCCAGCAGCTCTAGCGGGAGGAGTTTAGGAGATGAGCAGTTCTTC
.	.	TRBV30	TRBJ2-1	CAWKLVYNEQFF	TGTGCCTGGAAACTAGTCTACAATGAGCAGTTCTTC
TRBD2	.	TRBV9	TRBJ2-3	CASSVATAGGRTDTQYF	TGTGCCAGCAGCGTAGCTACGGCGGGAGGGCGGACAGATACGCAGTATTTT
.	once	TRBV21-1	TRBJ2-7	CASSNYNTGDEQYF	TGTGCCAGCAGCAACTACAACACAGGGGACGAGCAGTACTTC
TRBD2	few	TRBV11-3	TRBJ2-1	CASSSLTSGTYNEQFF	TGTGCCAGCAGCTCCCTGACTAGCGGGACGTACAATGAGCAGTTCTTC
TRBD2	.	TRBV3-1/TRBV3-2	TRBJ2-3	CASSQAGTSGGFTDTQYF	TGTGCCAGCAGCCAGGCCGGGACTAGCGGGGGGTTCACAGATACGCAGTATTTT
.	.	TRBV4-1	TRBJ2-3	CASSQDSQPGTDTQYF	TGCGCCAGCAGCCAAGATTCCCAGCCTGGCACAGATACGCAGTATTTT
TRBD1	few	TRBV6-5	TRBJ2-6	CASSYGDSSGANVLTF	TGTGCCAGCAGTTACGGGGACAGCTCTGGGGCCAACGTCCTGACTTTC
TRBD1	.	TRBV30	TRBJ2-7	CAWADRGSYEQYF	TGTGCCTGGGCCGACAGGGGTTCCTACGAGCAGTACTTC
.	.	TRBV7-2	TRBJ2-3	CASSGGLPDTQYF	TGTGCCAGCAGCGGGGGCCTACCAGATACGCAGTATTTT
.	once	TRBV21-1	TRBJ2-7	CASSVPFHHYEQYF	TGTGCCAGCAGCGTTCCCTTCCACCACTACGAGCAGTACTTC
.	.	TRBV7-9	TRBJ2-5	CASSLTGWGETQYF	TGTGCCAGCAGCTTGACCGGGTGGGGGGAGACCCAGTACTTC
.	.	TRBV11-2	TRBJ1-1	CASSLGGGINTEAFF	TGTGCCAGCAGCCTCGGGGGGGGCATTAACACTGAAGCTTTCTTT
.	.	TRBV15	TRBJ1-4	CATSTLRQGLGKLFF	TGTGCCACCAGCACCCTTAGGCAGGGTCTGGGAAAACTGTTTTTT
TRBD1	.	TRBV12-3/TRBV12-4	TRBJ1-1	CASSDMGQGSSFF	TGTGCCAGCAGCGATATGGGACAGGGATCGTCTTTCTTT
TRBD2	few	TRBV28	TRBJ2-1	CASMREGRPNEQFF	TGTGCCAGTATGCGGGAGGGCCGTCCCAATGAGCAGTTCTTC
.	.	TRBV5-4	TRBJ1-4	CASSRAGVGGEKLFF	TGTGCCAGCTCCCGGGCCGGGGTAGGGGGTGAAAAACTGTTTTTT
TRBD1	.	TRBV18	TRBJ1-1	CASFNRGNTEAFF	TGTGCCAGCTTCAACAGGGGGAACACTGAAGCTTTCTTT
.	.	TRBV20-1	TRBJ1-3	CSASWGAEGDTIYF	TGCAGTGCTAGTTGGGGGGCAGAGGGTGACACCATATATTTT
.	.	TRBV5-1	TRBJ2-2	CASRGQGNTGELFF	TGCGCCAGCAGGGGGCAGGGTAACACCGGGGAGCTGTTTTTT
TRBD1	.	TRBV5-1	TRBJ2-1	CASSSQGGYNEQFF	TGCGCCAGCAGCTCACAGGGGGGCTACAATGAGCAGTTCTTC
.	.	TRBV2	TRBJ2-3	CASSGYPADTQYF	TGTGCCAGCAGTGGATACCCGGCAGATACGCAGTATTTT
TRBD2	few	TRBV5-5	TRBJ2-2	CASSFRLAGGVDRELFF	TGTGCCAGCAGCTTTCGGCTAGCGGGGGGGGTTGACCGAGAGCTGTTTTTT
.	.	TRBV19	TRBJ2-7	CASSIDPPSRGFYEQYF	TGTGCCAGTAGTATAGATCCGCCTAGTAGAGGGTTCTACGAGCAGTACTTC
.	few	TRBV7-9	TRBJ1-1	CASSLVGKNTEAFF	TGTGCCAGCAGCTTAGTGGGGAAGAACACTGAAGCTTTCTTT
.	few	TRBV4-3	TRBJ2-7	CASSPRSGSTYEQYF	TGCGCCAGCAGTCCAAGATCAGGGTCCACCTACGAGCAGTACTTC
.	.	TRBV6-2/TRBV6-3	TRBJ1-2	CASSRTSEYEGYTF	TGTGCCAGCAGCCGTACCTCGGAATACGAAGGCTACACCTTC
.	few	TRBV4-2	TRBJ1-5	CASSQDRYQPQHF	TGTGCCAGCAGCCAAGATCGGTATCAGCCCCAGCATTTT
.	once	TRBV15	TRBJ1-2	CATSRDLRGANYGYTF	TGTGCCACCAGCAGAGATCTAAGGGGGGCTAACTATGGCTACACCTTC
TRBD2	.	TRBV18	TRBJ2-2	CASSFTRGTGELFF	TGTGCCAGCTCTTTTACGCGGGGGACCGGGGAGCTGTTTTTT
.	.	TRBV18	TRBJ2-3	CASSPRTDTDTQYF	TGTGCCAGCTCACCTCGGACAGACACAGATACGCAGTATTTT
TRBD1	.	TRBV18	TRBJ2-7	CASSPPGQMMYEQYF	TGTGCCAGCTCACCACCGGGACAGATGATGTACGAGCAGTACTTC
.	.	TRBV5-6	TRBJ1-2	CASSSNTRTVNYGYTF	TGTGCCAGCAGCTCCAACACCCGGACAGTTAACTATGGCTACACCTTC
TRBD2	.	TRBV15	TRBJ2-3	CATSRDAGGGASDTQYF	TGTGCCACCAGCAGAGATGCGGGAGGAGGGGCTAGTGATACGCAGTATTTT
.	.	TRBV28	TRBJ1-1	CASRSPGSMNTEAFF	TGTGCCAGCAGATCTCCCGGGAGTATGAACACTGAAGCTTTCTTT
TRBD1	few	TRBV19	TRBJ2-6	CASGHRGRSSGANVLTF	TGTGCCAGTGGACACAGGGGGCGCTCATCTGGGGCCAACGTCCTGACTTTC
TRBD1	.	TRBV30	TRBJ1-5	CAWKTGTGGLQGNQPQHF	TGTGCCTGGAAAACCGGGACAGGGGGCCTACAGGGCAATCAGCCCCAGCATTTT
TRBD1	.	TRBV3-1/TRBV3-2	TRBJ2-1	CASSPGQRGFNEQFF	TGTGCCAGCAGCCCGGGACAGCGTGGGTTTAATGAGCAGTTCTTC
TRBD1	.	TRBV6-5	TRBJ2-4	CASSTGGKNIQYF	TGTGCCAGCAGCACAGGGGGAAAAAACATTCAGTACTTC
.	.	TRBV21-1	TRBJ1-6	CASSTLTGRSPLHF	TGTGCCAGCAGCACTTTAACAGGTCGTTCACCCCTCCACTTT
TRBD2	.	TRBV30	TRBJ2-7	CAWSVLASGSRHF	TGTGCCTGGAGTGTTTTGGCTAGCGGGAGTAGGCACTTC
.	.	TRBV9	TRBJ2-7	CASSGSPASEQYF	TGTGCCAGCAGCGGAAGCCCGGCCTCCGAGCAGTACTTC
.	.	TRBV27	TRBJ2-2	CASSSLLYTGELFF	TGTGCCAGCAGTTCCCTACTTTACACCGGGGAGCTGTTTTTT